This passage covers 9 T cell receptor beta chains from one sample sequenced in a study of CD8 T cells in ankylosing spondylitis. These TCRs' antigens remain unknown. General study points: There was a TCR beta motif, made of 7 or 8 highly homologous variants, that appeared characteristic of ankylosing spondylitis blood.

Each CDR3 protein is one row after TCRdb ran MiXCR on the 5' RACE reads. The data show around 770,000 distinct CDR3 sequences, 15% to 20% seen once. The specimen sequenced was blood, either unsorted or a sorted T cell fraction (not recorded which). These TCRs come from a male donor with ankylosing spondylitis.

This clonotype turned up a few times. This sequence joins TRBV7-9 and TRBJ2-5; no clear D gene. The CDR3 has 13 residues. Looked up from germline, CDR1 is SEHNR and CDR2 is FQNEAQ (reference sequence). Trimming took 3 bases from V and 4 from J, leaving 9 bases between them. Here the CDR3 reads CASSFPLGETQYF. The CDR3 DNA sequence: TGTGCCAGCAGCTTTCCCCTAGGAGAGACCCAGTACTTC.

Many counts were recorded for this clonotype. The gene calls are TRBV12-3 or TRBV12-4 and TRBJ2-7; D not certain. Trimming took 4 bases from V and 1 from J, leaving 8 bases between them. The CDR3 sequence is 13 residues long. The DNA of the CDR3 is TGTGCCAGCAGTTCTACGCGTTCCTACGAGCAGTACTTC. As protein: CASSSTRSYEQYF.

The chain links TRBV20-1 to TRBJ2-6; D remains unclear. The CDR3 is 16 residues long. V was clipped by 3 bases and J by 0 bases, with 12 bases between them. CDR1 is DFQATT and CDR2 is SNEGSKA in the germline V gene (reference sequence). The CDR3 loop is CSASAGLTSGANVLTF. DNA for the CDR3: TGCAGTGCTAGTGCCGGGCTTACCTCTGGGGCCAACGTCCTGACTTTC.

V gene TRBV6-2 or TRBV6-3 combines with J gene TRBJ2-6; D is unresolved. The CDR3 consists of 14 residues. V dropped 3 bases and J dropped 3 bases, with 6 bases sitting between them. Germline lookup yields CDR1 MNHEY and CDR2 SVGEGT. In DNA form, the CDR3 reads TGTGCCAGCAGTTATGCGCGTGGGGCCAACGTCCTGACTTTC. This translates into CASSYARGANVLTF.

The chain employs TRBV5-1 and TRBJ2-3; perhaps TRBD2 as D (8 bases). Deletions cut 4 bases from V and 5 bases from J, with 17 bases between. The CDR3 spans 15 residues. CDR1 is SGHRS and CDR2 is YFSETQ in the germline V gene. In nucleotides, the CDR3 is TGCGCCAGCAGCCCCCGGGAGGGGGCTTTAGATACGCAGTATTTT. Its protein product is CASSPREGALDTQYF.

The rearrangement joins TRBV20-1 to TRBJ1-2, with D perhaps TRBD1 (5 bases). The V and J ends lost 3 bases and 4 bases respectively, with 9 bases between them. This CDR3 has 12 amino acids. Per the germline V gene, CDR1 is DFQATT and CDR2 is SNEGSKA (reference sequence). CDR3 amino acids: CSASGQGYGYTF. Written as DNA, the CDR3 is TGCAGTGCTAGTGGGCAGGGCTATGGCTACACCTTC.

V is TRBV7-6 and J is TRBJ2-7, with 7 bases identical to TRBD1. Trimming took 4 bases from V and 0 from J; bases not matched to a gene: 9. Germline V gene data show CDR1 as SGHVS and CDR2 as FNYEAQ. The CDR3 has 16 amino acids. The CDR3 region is CASSSGQAPDSYEQYF. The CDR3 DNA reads TGTGCCAGCAGCTCCGGACAGGCCCCCGACTCCTACGAGCAGTACTTC.

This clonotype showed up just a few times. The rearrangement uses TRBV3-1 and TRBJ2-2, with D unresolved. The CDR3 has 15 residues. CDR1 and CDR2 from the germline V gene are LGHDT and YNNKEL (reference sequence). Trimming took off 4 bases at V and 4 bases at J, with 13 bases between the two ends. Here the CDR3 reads CASSREGLGTGELFF. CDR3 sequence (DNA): TGTGCCAGCAGCCGAGAAGGGCTAGGCACCGGGGAGCTGTTTTTT.

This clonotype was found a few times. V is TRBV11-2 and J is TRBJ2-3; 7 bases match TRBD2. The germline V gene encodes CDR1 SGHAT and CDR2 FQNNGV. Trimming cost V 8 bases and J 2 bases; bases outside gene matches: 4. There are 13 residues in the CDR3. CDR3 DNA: TGTGCCAGCTCGGGGGGATCCACAGATACGCAGTATTTT. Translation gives CASSGGSTDTQYF.